This TCR beta chain came from a study of blood T cell repertoires in COVID-19. Background on the study: Sites in the United States, Italy and Spain provided acute and convalescent COVID-19 samples. Sample material is recorded as cDNA or gDNA derived from T cells, B-cell-depleted T cells, or PBMCs.

Authors' methods: Reference gene primer amplification gave nucleated cell count estimates. Generated by immunoSEQ multiplex PCR, the TCRdb table keeps only in-frame clones and is missing some. Clone size and V and J calls were adopted from that table, with D and trimming inferred from the DNA. In the table there are some 80,000 clones, roughly nine tenths of which are singletons. Looked up from germline, CDR1 is MNHEY and CDR2 is SVGEGT. The CDR3 contains 17 residues. The V end was cut by 5 bases, the J end by 0 bases, with 17 bases between. What was sequenced was peripheral blood. The sequence was collected from a woman aged 45-65 years with active or convalescent COVID-19. V usage is TRBV6-2 or TRBV6-3 and J usage is TRBJ1-5, with a weak D call TRBD1 (5 bases). The DNA of the CDR3 is TGTGCCAGCAGTCAACTTCAGACAGCTTATAGCAATCAGCCCCAGCATTTT. Protein product: CASSQLQTAYSNQPQHF.